These 23 T cell receptor beta chains originate from one sample sequenced in a study of T cells after yellow fever vaccination (dated by TCRdb to between 2018 and 2020). Preparation of the library involved 5' RACE. TCRdb names Illumina NovaSeq 6000 as the instrument used. TCRdb reran the public reads through fastp at Q25 and MiXCR, keeping productive beta chains. Entries that share a CDR3 protein sequence are merged under the most common genes and DNA. The table for this sample lists hundreds of thousands of distinct CDR3 sequences; approximately 3.9% of them were counted only once. The ten largest clonotypes hold around 24% of the sample. The treatment or condition label here, explained by the study, means: live attenuated yellow fever vaccine strain. The sequencing used PBMCs, collected on the day of the yellow fever booster vaccination. These receptors all stem from a man aged 18 to 30 who received the YFV17D yellow fever vaccine.

Ten or more counts support this clonotype. The chain is built from TRBV7-2 and TRBJ1-5; D gene uncertain. V lost 5 bases, J lost 1 base, and 3 bases lay in between. Germline CDR1 reads SGHTA; CDR2 reads FQGNSA. The CDR3 length is 12 residues. The CDR3 nucleotides are TGTGCCAGCAGCCAAAGCAATCAGCCCCAGCATTTT. It specifies CASSQSNQPQHF.

This clonotype was recorded many times. The chain employs TRBV5-1 and TRBJ2-3; 9 positions agree with TRBD1. CDR1 is SGHRS, CDR2 YFSETQ, per germline. The CDR3 spans 17 residues. The J segment lost 5 bases and the V segment lost 6 bases, leaving 16 bases of the junction unmatched. The CDR3 spells CASTYGGTGLAGDTQYF. The CDR3 bases are TGCGCCAGCACCTACGGAGGGACAGGGCTGGCGGGAGATACGCAGTATTTT.

The rearrangement joins TRBV7-2 to TRBJ1-5; possible D gene TRBD1, 5 bases. Between the trimmed V and J ends, which lost 5 bases and 0 bases, there was a span of 11 bases. The CDR3 has 15 amino acids. CDR1 and CDR2 from the germline V gene are SGHTA and FQGNSA. In DNA form, the CDR3 reads TGTGCCAGCAGCGCGAGGGGATATAGCAATCAGCCCCAGCATTTT. It is translated as CASSARGYSNQPQHF.

V usage is TRBV12-3 or TRBV12-4 and J usage is TRBJ2-3; D possibly corresponds to TRBD2 (7 bases). The CDR3 sequence is 20 residues long. The V and J ends lost 3 bases and 2 bases respectively, with 27 bases between them. CDR3 protein: CASSFPGGFGGQGHTDTQYF. The CDR3 DNA reads TGTGCCAGCAGTTTTCCTGGTGGATTCGGGGGGCAGGGCCACACAGATACGCAGTATTTT.

As concerns this clonotype: A much larger clone is a single base away; this may be a read error. The V and J genes are TRBV14 and TRBJ2-2; D is ambiguous. V shed 0 bases and J shed 1 base, with 3 bases lying between them. CDR3 size: 14 residues. Per the germline V gene, CDR1 is SGHDN and CDR2 is FVKESK. The CDR3 nucleotides read TGTGCCAGCAGCCAAGAGAAGAACACCGGGGAGCTGTTTTTT. Residues: CASSQEKNTGELFF.

This chain joins TRBV5-1 and TRBJ2-1; 14 nucleotides match TRBD2. CDR3 length equals 16 residues. Germline trimming cut 3 bases from V and 4 bases from J; bases unmatched to any gene: 3. Germline CDR1 is SGHRS and CDR2 is YFSETQ. In DNA form, the CDR3 reads TGCGCCAGCAGCTGGACTAGCGGGGGGACTTACAATGAGCAGTTCTTC. Translation: CASSWTSGGTYNEQFF.

V and J are TRBV6-6 and TRBJ2-5, with D possibly matching TRBD2 (6 bases). Germline loops: CDR1 MNHNY, CDR2 SVGAGI (reference sequence). Trimming removed 6 bases from V and 12 bases from J, with 17 bases in between. This CDR3 has 12 amino acids. CDR3 DNA: TGTGCCAGCAGCCCAATGGCGGGGCTGAAGTACTTC. It translates to CASSPMAGLKYF.

The chain recombines TRBV9 with TRBJ1-2; D ambiguous. Trimming shortened V by 4 bases and J by 8 bases, and 15 bases separated the two germline ends. Germline V gives CDR1 SGDLS, CDR2 YYNGEE. There are 13 residues in the CDR3. This chain's CDR3 is CASSPQPGSGYTF. CDR3 bases: TGTGCCAGCAGCCCCCAGCCCGGGTCGGGCTACACCTTC.

The gene calls are TRBV4-3 and TRBJ2-2, with 9 positions matching TRBD1. The V segment lost 4 bases and the J segment 6 bases; nucleotides outside the gene matches: 9. Germline V gene lookup returns CDR1 LGHNA and CDR2 YSLEER. CDR3 length: 16 residues. CDR3 region: CASSRGGQGGAGELFF. As DNA, the CDR3 is TGCGCCAGCAGCCGAGGGGGACAGGGTGGCGCCGGGGAGCTGTTTTTT.

This clonotype was detected a few times. The chain employs TRBV5-1 and TRBJ2-7; D may be TRBD2 (6 bases). The V end was cut by 4 bases, the J end by 2 bases, with 16 bases between. The germline V gene encodes CDR1 SGHRS and CDR2 YFSETQ. This CDR3 has 15 amino acids. CDR3 in amino acids: CASSPWDGLTYEQYF. In DNA form, the CDR3 reads TGCGCCAGCAGCCCCTGGGACGGACTAACCTACGAGCAGTACTTC.

This clonotype was seen at least ten times. V gene TRBV5-1 combines with J gene TRBJ1-1; possibly TRBD1 for D (6 bases). The V and J ends lost 1 base and 3 bases respectively, with 10 bases between them. CDR1 and CDR2 (germline): SGHRS, YFSETQ. The CDR3 spans 14 residues. The chain's CDR3 is CASSLMGADTEAFF. The CDR3 DNA reads as TGCGCCAGCAGCTTGATGGGGGCGGACACTGAAGCTTTCTTT. The entire variable domain, with the rest obtained from reference TRBV5-1 and TRBJ1-1, is as follows: KAGVTQTPRYLIKTRGQQVTLSCSPISGHRSVSWYQQTPGQGLQFLFEYFSETQRNKGNFPGRFSGRQFSNSRSEMNVSTLELGDSALYLCASSLMGADTEAFFGQGTRLTVV.

The sample holds many counts of this clonotype. This sequence joins TRBV6-5 and TRBJ2-3, with D possibly matching TRBD1 (5 bases). The germline gives CDR1 MNHEY, CDR2 SVGAGI. The germline V and J ends were trimmed by 10 bases and 6 bases, with 17 bases remaining between them. The CDR3 runs to 13 residues. CDR3 protein: CATIKGPMDTQYF. Written as DNA, the CDR3 is TGTGCCACCATTAAGGGGCCCATGGATACGCAGTATTTT.

This clonotype has only a few counts. The chain couples TRBV24-1 to TRBJ2-1; the D is unclear. From germline, CDR1 is KGHDR and CDR2 SFDVKD. The CDR3 runs 12 residues. Trimming removed 2 bases from V and 9 bases from J, with 7 bases in between. CDR3 DNA: TGTGCCACCAGTGATTCCACTTTTGAGCAGTTCTTC. It is translated as CATSDSTFEQFF.

The chain couples TRBV6-5 to TRBJ2-5, with TRBD1 matching over 7 bases. J gave up 4 bases and V 3 bases, and 8 bases lay outside the gene matches. The germline gives CDR1 MNHEY, CDR2 SVGAGI. The CDR3 is made up of 15 amino acids. This chain's CDR3 is CASSYGDRAGETQYF. CDR3 nucleotide sequence: TGTGCCAGCAGTTATGGCGACAGGGCTGGAGAGACCCAGTACTTC.

This clonotype was observed a handful of times. J is TRBJ1-1 and V is TRBV5-1; D uncertain. With 0 bases removed from V and 6 bases from J, the gap between germline ends came to 12 bases. The CDR3 spans 14 residues. CDR1 is SGHRS and CDR2 is YFSETQ in the germline V gene. The DNA for the CDR3 is TGCGCCAGCAGCTTGGTTATAGGGAGTGCTGAAGCTTTCTTT. This translates into CASSLVIGSAEAFF.

CDR3 bases: TGCGCCAGCAGCCCATGGGGACAGGGAGGTGGCGAGCAGTACTTC. Translated: CASSPWGQGGGEQYF. The chain links TRBV4-1 to TRBJ2-7; the match to TRBD1 covers 9 bases. Germline V gene lookup returns CDR1 MGHRA and CDR2 YSYEKL. The CDR3 consists of 15 residues. V was clipped by 4 bases and J by 6 bases; unmatched bases: 10.

The chain employs TRBV4-3 and TRBJ1-1, with a tentative D call TRBD1 (6 bases). Trimming shortened V by 0 bases and J by 0 bases, and 11 bases separated the two germline ends. Germline lookup yields CDR1 LGHNA and CDR2 YSLEER. This CDR3 spans 16 amino acids. The CDR3 here is CASSQDRGSMNTEAFF. The DNA of the CDR3 is TGCGCCAGCAGCCAAGACAGGGGATCTATGAACACTGAAGCTTTCTTT.

The table lists this clonotype with many counts. The V gene is TRBV5-1, the J gene TRBJ1-5; no firm D call. V shed 0 bases and J shed 2 bases, with 9 bases lying between them. The CDR3 loop spans 15 amino acids. CDR1 is SGHRS and CDR2 is YFSETQ in the germline V gene. DNA for the CDR3: TGCGCCAGCAGCTTGGTTCCGTGGGGCAATCAGCCCCAGCATTTT. Its protein product is CASSLVPWGNQPQHF. Supplemented by reference TRBV5-1 and TRBJ1-5, the full variable domain reads KAGVTQTPRYLIKTRGQQVTLSCSPISGHRSVSWYQQTPGQGLQFLFEYFSETQRNKGNFPGRFSGRQFSNSRSEMNVSTLELGDSALYLCASSLVPWGNQPQHFGDGTRLSIL.

This clonotype was observed a few times. The rearrangement uses TRBV19 and TRBJ1-1; D is unclear. The CDR3 runs to 12 residues. In germline, CDR1 is LNHDA, CDR2 SQIVND (reference sequence). The V end lost 9 bases, the J end lost 1 base, and 9 bases lay between the germline ends. The CDR3, as DNA: TGTGCCAGCCTGGGCTGGAACACTGAAGCTTTCTTT. It specifies CASLGWNTEAFF.

This clonotype appeared many times. The chain carries TRBV9 and TRBJ2-1; 10 bases are shared with TRBD2. CDR1 and CDR2 (germline): SGDLS, YYNGEE. This CDR3 has 14 amino acids. The trim removed 8 bases at V and 5 bases at J, leaving 7 bases unmatched. DNA of the CDR3: TGTGCCAGGACACTAGCGGGACTTAACAATGAGCAGTTCTTC. It encodes CARTLAGLNNEQFF.

A few counts support this clonotype. The V call is TRBV27, the J call TRBJ1-1; 8 bases are shared with TRBD1. The junction had 13 bases not matched to a gene; V was cut back by 3 bases and J by 10 bases. The germline gives CDR1 MNHEY, CDR2 SMNVEV (reference sequence). The CDR3 sequence is 15 residues long. The CDR3 sequence is CASSFPGTGLRGAFF. CDR3 nucleotides: TGTGCCAGCAGTTTCCCCGGGACAGGTTTACGGGGAGCTTTCTTT.

The CDR3 region is CSAALGGGNYGYTF. The CDR3 DNA follows: TGCAGCGCTGCTCTCGGGGGGGGTAACTATGGCTACACCTTC. The V call is TRBV29-1, the J call TRBJ1-2; possibly TRBD1 for D (5 bases). The germline V gene has CDR1 SQVTM and CDR2 ANQGSEA. This CDR3 has 14 residues. The V and J ends lost 7 bases and 1 base respectively, with 16 bases between them. Looking up the rest from reference TRBV29-1 and TRBJ1-2 gives the full variable domain: SAVISQKPSRDICQRGTSLTIQCQVDSQVTMMFWYRQQPGQSLTLIATANQGSEATYESGFVIDKFPISRPNLTFSTLTVSNMSPEDSSIYLCSAALGGGNYGYTFGSGTRLTVV.

This clonotype was seen ten or more times. V usage is TRBV7-9 and J usage is TRBJ2-3; D not certain. Looked up from germline, CDR1 is SEHNR and CDR2 is FQNEAQ (reference sequence). V was clipped by 7 bases and J by 8 bases, with 22 bases between them. The CDR3 loop spans 15 amino acids. The CDR3 DNA sequence: TGTGCCAGCACATCGGTGATTCTGGGAACCGGTACGCAGTATTTT. It specifies CASTSVILGTGTQYF.